The clone carrying this TCR beta chain was seen a few times. As yet, its antigen is unknown. The entry originates in a study of beta chain features in type 1 diabetes. As every portion of the isolated RNA was reverse transcribed, the sequencing read expressed TCRB transcripts. Some clones are missing from TCRdb's copy, which holds only in-frame ones; the method was immunoSEQ multiplex PCR. This sample yields 300,000 to 350,000 clones, of which roughly 12% are seen a single time; 0.013% to 0.015% belongs to the top ten. CD45RO/CCR7/CD25/CD127/CD95/CD27 staining was used to isolate CD4+ naive, central memory, regulatory and stem cell-like memory cells by sorting. The study's findings and limits: Sequencing used cDNA, and cells with high TCR expression could therefore be over-represented. Moderate but significant shortening of TCRB CDR3s was recorded in all four CD4+ subsets from Type 1 diabetes patients. Relative to healthy donors, patients appeared to have naive, central memory and Treg TCRB repertoires that were more similar.

Trimming took off 5 bases at V and 3 bases at J, with 13 bases between the two ends. This CDR3 is built from 13 residues. Germline V gene sequence: CDR1 GTSNPN, CDR2 SVGIG (reference sequence). The chain combines TRBV30 with TRBJ1-2; D ambiguous. Sequenced input: naive CD4+ T cells from blood. The receptor comes from a woman aged 18-29 years with type 1 diabetes. The CDR3 protein is CAWRMLQYYGYTF. Written as DNA, the CDR3 is TGTGCCTGGCGGATGTTACAGTACTATGGCTACACCTTC.